The rows below give T cell receptor beta chains drawn from one sample of a study of blood T cell repertoires in COVID-19. The method was immunoSEQ multiplex PCR; TCRdb's version includes in-frame clones alone and lacks a portion of them. The sample carries about 200,000 clones, more than 75% recorded once. Input material: peripheral blood. These receptors were taken from a man in his forties with active or convalescent COVID-19. The conserved cysteine and the conserved F or W are not part of the CDR3 here. Where a row states a size, it is once, few, many or the class of an expanded clone; other rows omit it.

j_call clone_size v_call cdr3_aa
TRBJ2-1 NA TRBV4-2 ASSQTSGASDNEQF
TRBJ2-2 NA TRBV5-1 ASSRTGDPRTGELF
TRBJ2-1 NA TRBV24-1 ATAEAGSSYNEQF
TRBJ2-5 NA TRBV18 ASSPQTLTGDLRWQETQY
TRBJ1-5 few TRBV23-1 ASTLPLGEDQPQH
TRBJ2-1 NA TRBV5-1 ASSYGGGSYNEQF
TRBJ1-1 NA TRBV27 ASRLRWTVANFEAF
TRBJ2-1 NA TRBV5-4 ASSSPGVYEQF
TRBJ1-2 NA TRBV5-1 ASSLGQGVYYGYT
TRBJ1-5 NA TRBV7-9 ASSFGGTGRVHQPQH
TRBJ1-6 NA TRBV7-2 ASSSDFASPLH
TRBJ1-2 NA TRBV5-6 ASSLKFYAGSDGGYT
TRBJ1-6 NA TRBV5-1 ASSQDPGQLDSPLH
TRBJ2-7 NA TRBV6-4 ASSRNPSGSYPSEQY
TRBJ2-2 once TRBV2 ASKRTVNTGELF
TRBJ1-2 NA TRBV7-2 ASSLAWGGNT
TRBJ1-2 once TRBV6-1 ASSESNYGYT
TRBJ1-5 NA TRBV3-1/TRBV3-2 ASSQDKGAGNQPQH
TRBJ1-6 NA TRBV18 ASSPTGDSPLH
TRBJ2-3 NA TRBV6-5 ASRAGADTQY
TRBJ1-1 NA TRBV19 ASSTPLGGTEAF
TRBJ1-6 NA TRBV30 AWSRQGVDSPLH
TRBJ2-1 NA TRBV10-3 AISVTSGGLNEQF
TRBJ1-1 once TRBV10-3 AIRGQGRGTEAF
TRBJ2-7 NA TRBV10-3 AISTDRAHEQY
TRBJ1-3 NA TRBV9 ASSPRGAGNTIY
TRBJ2-3 NA TRBV19 ASSISPSRSGSPDTQY
TRBJ1-1 once TRBV28 ASSLTGGTEAF
TRBJ2-7 NA TRBV6-6 ASRETGAAYEQY
TRBJ2-5 NA TRBV18 ASSPGQNQETQY
TRBJ1-1 NA TRBV12-3/TRBV12-4 ASSFSENTEAF
TRBJ2-1 NA TRBV4-2 ASSQGGGARNNEQF
TRBJ1-2 NA TRBV11-2 ASSSGQPYGYT
TRBJ1-1 NA TRBV12-3/TRBV12-4 ASSFTRETF
TRBJ2-1 once TRBV7-2 ASRSSGDYNEQF
TRBJ2-3 NA TRBV9 ASSGTSGGAGTQY
TRBJ1-4 once TRBV28 ASSLGRDGRVPEKLF
TRBJ2-7 NA TRBV7-2 ASSLALESEQY
TRBJ2-7 NA TRBV18 ASSPNPDLAEQY
TRBJ1-3 few TRBV29-1 SVEAGTGGNTIY
TRBJ2-1 NA TRBV29-1 SVVGQGNFNEQF
TRBJ2-7 NA TRBV12-3/TRBV12-4 ASSFGVPYEQY
TRBJ2-4 NA TRBV7-2 ASSKGAKNIQY
TRBJ1-1 once TRBV6-5 ATWWGDTEAF
TRBJ2-3 NA TRBV27 ASSLASLAGPRTDTQY
TRBJ1-5 NA TRBV19 ASAYRGQGYRSNQPQH
TRBJ1-1 NA TRBV19 ASRVRTGRNTEAF
TRBJ1-1 once TRBV12-3/TRBV12-4 ASRPTGSTEAF
TRBJ2-3 NA TRBV7-2 ASSSGQPTDTQY
TRBJ2-1 NA TRBV7-2 ASSLGGRYEQF
TRBJ1-1 NA TRBV24-1 ATSGHRDRGFNTEAF